The clone carrying this T cell receptor (beta chain) showed up just a few times. The V gene's germline CDR1 is KGHSY and CDR2 FQNENV. V lost 0 bases and J lost 0, with 9 bases in between. The CDR3 is 16 residues long. Study processing details: Amplifying reference gene primers gave estimates of nucleated cell counts. Clones were read by immunoSEQ multiplex PCR, and TCRdb kept only the in-frame ones, dropping some. V and J calls plus clone size are reproduced from that table; the DNA served to infer D and trimming. The profile shows roughly 200,000 clones, 75% to 85% of them singletons. The record originates from a study of blood T cell repertoires in COVID-19. At the level of the study: Collection of acute and convalescent COVID-19 samples took place in the United States, Italy and Spain. Sources were T cells, B-cell-depleted T cells, or PBMCs; the material itself was cDNA or gDNA.

The sequence came from a man in his fifties or sixties with acute or convalescent COVID-19. The rearrangement links TRBV16 to TRBJ1-5, with D unresolved. The sample consisted of peripheral blood. The CDR3 nucleotides read TGTGCCAGCAGCCAATCTCGGTTCGATAGCAATCAGCCCCAGCATTTT. Translation: CASSQSRFDSNQPQHF.